Below are 11 T cell receptor beta chains sequenced from a single sample in a study of radiation and T cells in renal cell carcinoma. Time point meaning: baseline pretreatment blood. The treatment here: 15 Gy SBRT to primary tumor, nephrectomy 4 weeks later. TCRdb's table, derived via immunoSEQ multiplex PCR, lists solely in-frame clones and lacks some. The table shows about 95,000 clones, with 70% to 90% occurring only once. The sample consisted of blood, taken from a patient whose treatment included radiotherapy and nephrectomy. Receptor source: a man between 45 and 60 years old with renal cell carcinoma.

This clone showed up just once. The chain recombines TRBV30 with TRBJ2-7; 11 positions agree with TRBD2. Germline values: CDR1 GTSNPN, CDR2 SVGIG (reference sequence). CDR3 length: 15 residues. The junction had 8 bases not matched to a gene; V was cut back by 0 bases and J by 7 bases. The CDR3: CAWSVLAGALGEQYF. CDR3 sequence (DNA): TGTGCCTGGAGTGTACTAGCGGGAGCGCTGGGGGAGCAGTACTTC. Supplemented by reference TRBV30 and TRBJ2-7, the full variable domain reads SQTIHQWPATLVQPVGSPLSLECTVEGTSNPNLYWYRQAAGRGLQLLFYSVGIGQISSEVPQNLSASRPQDRQFILSSKKLLLSDSGFYLCAWSVLAGALGEQYFGPGTRLTVT.

This clone was found once. The V and J genes are TRBV13 and TRBJ2-7; D unclear. Trimming removed 2 bases at V and 2 bases at J, with 10 bases between. This CDR3 spans 14 amino acids. Germline V gene lookup returns CDR1 PRHDT and CDR2 FYEKMQ (reference sequence). In DNA, the CDR3 is TGTGCCAGCAGCTTATTCGGCCAGGCCTACGAGCAGTACTTC. Protein: CASSLFGQAYEQYF.

The rearrangement joins TRBV5-6 to TRBJ1-1; D is possibly TRBD1 (6 bases). The germline V gene encodes CDR1 SGHDT and CDR2 YYEEEE. The CDR3 is 15 residues long. Trimming cost V 0 bases and J 5 bases, with 14 bases left between them. CDR3 sequence reads: CASSLEWGQGTEAFF. The DNA for the CDR3 is TGTGCCAGCAGCTTGGAGTGGGGGCAGGGGACTGAAGCTTTCTTT.

V gene TRBV25-1 combines with J gene TRBJ2-3, with 11 bases aligning to TRBD2. The CDR3 length is 14 residues. Germline V gene data show CDR1 as MGHDK and CDR2 as SYGVNS. V trimming: 6 bases; J trimming: 3 bases; junction bases outside the gene matches: 2. The CDR3 bases are TGTGCCAGCAGACTAGCGGGGGCTACAGATACGCAGTATTTT. Its translation: CASRLAGATDTQYF.

The chain joins TRBV12-5 to TRBJ1-6; D gene ambiguous. V was shortened by 6 bases and J by 6 bases, with 15 bases between the two germline ends. The germline CDR1 and CDR2 sequences are LGHNT and FRNRAP. This CDR3 is built from 15 residues. DNA of the CDR3: TGTGCTAGTGGCTCAGGAGATGGAGTTAATTCACCCCTCCACTTT. It codes for CASGSGDGVNSPLHF. The variable domain in full, completed from reference TRBV12-5 and TRBJ1-6, reads DARVTQTPRHKVTEMGQEVTMRCQPILGHNTVFWYRQTMMQGLELLAYFRNRAPLDDSGMPKDRFSAEMPDATLATLKIQPSEPRDSAVYFCASGSGDGVNSPLHFGNGTRLTVT.

CDR3 DNA sequence: TGTGCCAGCAGTTTATATAATCAGCCCCAGCATTTT. Translated, it gives CASSLYNQPQHF. J is TRBJ1-5 and V is TRBV28; no clear D. The CDR3 loop spans 12 amino acids. Germline V lookup: CDR1 MDHEN, CDR2 SYDVKM. The germline V and J ends were trimmed by 1 base and 4 bases, with 2 bases remaining between them. Variable domain in full (rest from reference TRBV28 and TRBJ1-5): DVKVTQSSRYLVKRTGEKVFLECVQDMDHENMFWYRQDPGLGLRLIYFSYDVKMKEKGDIPEGYSVSREKKERFSLILESASTNQTSMYLCASSLYNQPQHFGDGTRLSIL.

This clone has a single count. This chain connects TRBV5-1 to TRBJ1-5; no definite D call. The CDR3 loop spans 13 amino acids. The germline V gene has CDR1 SGHRS and CDR2 YFSETQ. Trimming pared 2 bases from V and 5 bases from J, leaving 8 bases between. The CDR3 DNA reads TGCGCCAGCAGCTTAGGACCCGATCAGCCCCAGCATTTT. It specifies CASSLGPDQPQHF. Filled out from reference TRBV5-1 and TRBJ1-5, the complete variable domain reads KAGVTQTPRYLIKTRGQQVTLSCSPISGHRSVSWYQQTPGQGLQFLFEYFSETQRNKGNFPGRFSGRQFSNSRSEMNVSTLELGDSALYLCASSLGPDQPQHFGDGTRLSIL.

This clone came up a few times. The rearrangement links TRBV11-1 to TRBJ1-1; a weak D match, TRBD1 (6 bases). The CDR3 length is 15 residues. Trimming left V 2 bases short and J 5 bases short, with 15 bases between. In germline, CDR1 is SGHAT, CDR2 FQDESV (reference sequence). The DNA of the CDR3 is TGTGCCAGCAGCTTACCAAGGGGGAAGAGGACTGAAGCTTTCTTT. Its translation is CASSLPRGKRTEAFF.

CDR3 residues: CAITKDRDNTEAFF. CDR3 nucleotide sequence: TGTGCCATCACCAAGGACAGGGATAACACTGAAGCTTTCTTT. The genes are TRBV10-3 and TRBJ1-1, with 8 bases lining up with TRBD1. The CDR3 sequence is 14 residues long. V shed 7 bases and J 2 bases; nucleotides not matched to a gene: 6. Germline-derived CDR1 and CDR2 are ENHRY and SYGVKD.

This rearrangement joins TRBV7-9 to TRBJ1-6; D gene ambiguous. This CDR3 has 17 residues. The germline V gene encodes CDR1 SEHNR and CDR2 FQNEAQ (reference sequence). Trimming pared 2 bases from V and 6 bases from J, leaving 17 bases between. CDR3 DNA sequence: TGTGCCAGCAGCTTACGAGCGGCCAGAGACCTTAATTCACCCCTCCACTTT. It yields the protein CASSLRAARDLNSPLHF.

This clone was counted a single time. This chain joins TRBV6-5 and TRBJ2-1; the match to TRBD1 covers 8 bases. V gave up 4 bases and J gave up 9 bases; unmatched junction bases: 11. The CDR3 sequence is 15 residues long. Germline V gene sequence: CDR1 MNHEY, CDR2 SVGAGI. In nucleotides, the CDR3 is TGTGCCAGCAGTTGGATTGCGACAGGGGAGGTTGAGCAGTTCTTC. It yields the protein CASSWIATGEVEQFF.